This entry concerns a single T cell receptor beta chain. This table comes from immunoSEQ multiplex PCR, and its TCRdb copy is limited to in-frame clones, with some not included. Here the sample spans 250,000 or so clones, 80% to 85% being singletons. Germline-derived CDR1 and CDR2 are SGHTA and FQGTGA. The CDR3 is 12 amino acids. Trimming left V 5 bases short and J 14 bases short, with 18 bases between. The data derive from a study of blood T cell repertoires in COVID-19. Source material: peripheral blood. This clonotype was obtained from a middle-aged woman who had recovered from COVID-19. The V gene is TRBV7-3, the J gene TRBJ1-1; D is unclear. The CDR3 loop reads CASSRTGGPIFF. In nucleotides, the CDR3 is TGTGCCAGCAGCCGGACTGGCGGTCCCATCTTCTTT. The full variable domain, rest sourced from reference TRBV7-3 and TRBJ1-1, is GAGVSQTPSNKVTEKGKYVELRCDPISGHTALYWYRQSLGQGPEFLIYFQGTGAADDSGLPNDRFFAVRPEGSVSTLKIQRTERGDSAVYLCASSRTGGPIFFGQGTRLTVV.